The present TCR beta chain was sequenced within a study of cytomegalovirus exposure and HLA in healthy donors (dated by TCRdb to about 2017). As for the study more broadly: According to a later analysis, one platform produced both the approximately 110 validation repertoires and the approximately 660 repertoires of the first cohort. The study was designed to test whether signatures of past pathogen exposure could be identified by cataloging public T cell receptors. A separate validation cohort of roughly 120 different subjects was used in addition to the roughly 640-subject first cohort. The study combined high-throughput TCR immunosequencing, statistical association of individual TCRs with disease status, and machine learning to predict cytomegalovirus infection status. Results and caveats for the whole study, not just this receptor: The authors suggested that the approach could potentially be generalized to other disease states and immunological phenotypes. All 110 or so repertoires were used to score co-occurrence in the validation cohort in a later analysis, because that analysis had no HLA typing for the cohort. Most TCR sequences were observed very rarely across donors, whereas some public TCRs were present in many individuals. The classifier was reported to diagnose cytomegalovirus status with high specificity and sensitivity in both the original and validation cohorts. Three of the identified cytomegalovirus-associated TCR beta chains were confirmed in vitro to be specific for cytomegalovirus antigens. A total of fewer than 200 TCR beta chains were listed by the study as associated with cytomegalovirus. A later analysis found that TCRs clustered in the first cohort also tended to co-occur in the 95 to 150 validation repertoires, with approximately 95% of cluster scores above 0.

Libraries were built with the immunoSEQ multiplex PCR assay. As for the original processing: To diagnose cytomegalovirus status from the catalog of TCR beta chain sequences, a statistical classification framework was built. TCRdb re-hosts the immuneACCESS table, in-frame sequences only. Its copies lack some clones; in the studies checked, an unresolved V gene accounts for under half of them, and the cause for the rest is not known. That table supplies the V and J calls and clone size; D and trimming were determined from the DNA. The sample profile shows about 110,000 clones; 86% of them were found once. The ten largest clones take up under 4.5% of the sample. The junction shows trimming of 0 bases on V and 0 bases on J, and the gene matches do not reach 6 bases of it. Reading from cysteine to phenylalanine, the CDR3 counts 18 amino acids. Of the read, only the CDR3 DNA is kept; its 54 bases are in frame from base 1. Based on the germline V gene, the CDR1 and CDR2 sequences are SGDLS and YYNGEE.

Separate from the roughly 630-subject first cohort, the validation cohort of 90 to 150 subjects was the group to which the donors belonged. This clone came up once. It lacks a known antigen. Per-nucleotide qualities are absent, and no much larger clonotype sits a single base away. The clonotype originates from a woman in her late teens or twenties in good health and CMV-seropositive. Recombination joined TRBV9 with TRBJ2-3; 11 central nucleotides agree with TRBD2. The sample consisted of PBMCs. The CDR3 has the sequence CASSVVSGGAGSTDTQYF. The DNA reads TGTGCCAGCAGCGTAGTTAGCGGGGGGGCAGGTAGCACAGATACGCAGTATTTT.